These 15 T cell receptor beta chains originate from one sample sequenced in a study of response to subunit inactivated influenza vaccine. TCRdb ran MiXCR on the RT-PCR reads and lists one entry per CDR3 protein. The sample includes about 700,000 distinct CDR3 sequences, 12% to 15% of them seen just once. Sequences were derived from PBMCs from blood, sampled roughly 2 weeks before vaccination. The receptors stem from a man aged 45-65 years who received an inactivated influenza vaccine.

CDR3 nucleotides: TGTGCCAGCAGCTCCCTCCCTAGCGGGAGAGTAGGCGGGGAGCTGTTTTTT. Translated, it gives CASSSLPSGRVGGELFF. The chain employs TRBV7-3 and TRBJ2-2; 10 nucleotides match TRBD2. The CDR3 runs 17 residues. The J segment lost 7 bases and the V segment lost 4 bases, leaving 12 bases of the junction unmatched. Germline V CDR1 and CDR2: SGHTA, FQGTGA.

This clonotype was detected only a few times. The chain is built from TRBV6-6 and TRBJ2-7; tentatively, D is TRBD1 or TRBD2 (6 bases each). CDR1 is MNHNY and CDR2 is SVGAGI in the germline V gene (reference sequence). The CDR3 is made up of 12 amino acids. Trimming cost V 6 bases and J 6 bases, with 12 bases left between them. As DNA, the CDR3 is TGTGCCAGCAGGTCACAGGGAGGCGAGCAGTACTTC. This translates into CASRSQGGEQYF.

This clonotype was seen a handful of times. The chain recombines TRBV2 with TRBJ2-3; 11 nucleotides agree with TRBD2. This CDR3 region has 15 residues. V was clipped by 6 bases and J by 5 bases; unmatched bases: 7. Germline-derived CDR1 and CDR2 are SNHLY and FYNNEI. CDR3: CASSLLAGVRDTQYF. The CDR3 bases are TGTGCCAGCAGCCTACTAGCGGGAGTAAGAGATACGCAGTATTTT.

The chain uses TRBV7-9 and TRBJ2-7; D is uncertain. The CDR3 covers 15 residues. Looked up from germline, CDR1 is SEHNR and CDR2 is FQNEAQ (reference sequence). Trimming stripped 0 bases from V and 3 bases from J, with 12 bases between. In nucleotides, the CDR3 is TGTGCCAGCAGCTTAGCGGAGTTTGGCAGCTACGAGCAGTACTTC. Translation gives CASSLAEFGSYEQYF.

The chain is built from TRBV5-1 and TRBJ2-7; TRBD1 agrees at 12 bases. CDR1 is SGHRS and CDR2 is YFSETQ in the germline V gene. This CDR3 has 17 residues. The V and J ends lost 4 bases and 1 base, in that order; junction bases with no gene match: 9. The chain's CDR3 is CASSTGTGGHRSYEQYF. The CDR3 DNA reads TGCGCCAGCAGCACGGGGACAGGGGGCCATCGATCCTACGAGCAGTACTTC.

The table lists this clonotype with a few counts. The chain joins TRBV20-1 to TRBJ2-1, with D uncertain. V shed 3 bases and J shed 0 bases, with 12 bases lying between them. Germline V gene lookup returns CDR1 DFQATT and CDR2 SNEGSKA (reference sequence). There are 15 residues in the CDR3. The chain's CDR3 is CSASALYYSYNEQFF. The CDR3 DNA is TGCAGTGCTAGCGCCCTATACTACTCCTACAATGAGCAGTTCTTC.

This clonotype was recorded at least ten times. The chain employs TRBV20-1 and TRBJ1-1, with 10 nucleotides matching TRBD1. With V trimmed by 7 bases and J by 3 bases, 5 bases remained unmatched. CDR1 and CDR2 from the germline V gene are DFQATT and SNEGSKA (reference sequence). The CDR3 consists of 13 residues. The CDR3 region is CSGPDRGYTEAFF. The CDR3 coding sequence is TGCAGTGGCCCGGACAGGGGGTACACTGAAGCTTTCTTT.

This clonotype was counted many times. The chain combines TRBV5-1 with TRBJ1-1, with D maybe TRBD1 (5 bases). Germline V gene lookup returns CDR1 SGHRS and CDR2 YFSETQ. The CDR3 sequence is 14 residues long. The V and J ends lost 0 bases and 1 base respectively, with 7 bases between them. CDR3 nucleotide sequence: TGCGCCAGCAGCTTGGGACAGAGGAACACTGAAGCTTTCTTT. This codes for CASSLGQRNTEAFF. Filled out from reference TRBV5-1 and TRBJ1-1, the complete variable domain reads KAGVTQTPRYLIKTRGQQVTLSCSPISGHRSVSWYQQTPGQGLQFLFEYFSETQRNKGNFPGRFSGRQFSNSRSEMNVSTLELGDSALYLCASSLGQRNTEAFFGQGTRLTVV.

This clonotype appeared a few times. The genes are TRBV11-2 and TRBJ2-3, with 8 bases fitting TRBD1. The trim removed 7 bases at V and 3 bases at J, leaving 12 bases unmatched. CDR1 is SGHAT and CDR2 is FQNNGV in the germline V gene. The CDR3 loop spans 16 amino acids. The chain's CDR3 is CASTNPRQGRTDTQYF. The CDR3 bases are TGTGCCAGCACAAATCCGAGACAGGGGAGGACAGATACGCAGTATTTT.

This clonotype was counted a few times. This chain joins TRBV28 and TRBJ2-7, with D tentatively TRBD2 (6 bases). CDR3 length: 17 residues. With 7 bases removed from V and 3 bases from J, the gap between germline ends came to 25 bases. The germline gives CDR1 MDHEN, CDR2 SYDVKM. CDR3 in DNA: TGTGCCAGCATCTTATCGGGGCTGGGGGGAGAGGGCTACGAGCAGTACTTC. Protein product: CASILSGLGGEGYEQYF.

This clonotype was seen more than once but under ten times. This rearrangement joins TRBV12-3 or TRBV12-4 to TRBJ1-4; weak D call: TRBD1 (6 bases). Trimming removed 6 bases at V and 0 bases at J, with 11 bases between. The CDR3 runs 15 residues. The CDR3 is CASRLRTATNEKLFF. Here the CDR3 DNA reads TGTGCCAGCAGACTCCGGACAGCAACTAATGAAAAACTGTTTTTT.

This chain connects TRBV11-2 to TRBJ1-2; no clear D gene. Germline CDR1 reads SGHAT; CDR2 reads FQNNGV. This CDR3 is 15 amino acids long. V was pared by 0 bases and J by 7 bases, with 15 bases between. Here the CDR3 DNA reads TGTGCCAGCAGCTTAGATTCGGCAGGTGTATTTGGCTACACCTTC. This codes for CASSLDSAGVFGYTF.

The sample holds a few counts of this clonotype. The chain combines TRBV7-2 with TRBJ2-2; D remains ambiguous. Germline loops: CDR1 SGHTA, CDR2 FQGNSA. There are 13 residues in the CDR3. V was clipped by 6 bases and J by 4 bases, with 9 bases between them. CDR3 protein: CASSSRSTGELFF. The DNA of the CDR3 is TGTGCCAGCAGTTCCAGGAGCACCGGGGAGCTGTTTTTT.

The chain has TRBV5-1 and TRBJ2-7; perhaps TRBD1 as D (6 bases). Between the trimmed V and J ends, which lost 4 bases and 4 bases, there was a span of 15 bases. This CDR3 contains 14 residues. The V gene's germline CDR1 is SGHRS and CDR2 YFSETQ. This chain's CDR3 is CASSLQGSGYEQYF. The CDR3 coding sequence is TGCGCCAGCAGCCTACAGGGATCGGGATACGAGCAGTACTTC.

This clonotype has only a few counts. The genes are TRBV20-1 and TRBJ2-7, with TRBD2 matching 7 bases. Losses at the gene ends were 2 bases for V and 0 bases for J; bases not matched to a gene: 10. There are 16 residues in the CDR3. CDR1 and CDR2 (germline): DFQATT, SNEGSKA (reference sequence). CDR3 bases: TGCAGTGCTAGACCCACTCTAGCGGCTAGCTCCTACGAGCAGTACTTC. Translated, it gives CSARPTLAASSYEQYF.